One sample yielded the 25 T cell receptor beta chains listed below, sequenced in a study of blood T cell repertoires in COVID-19. Assay: immunoSEQ multiplex PCR; the TCRdb copy retains only in-frame clones and omits some. The data show 180,000 or so clones, about nine tenths seen once. The sequencing input was peripheral blood. All receptors come from a man aged 18 to 35 with active or convalescent COVID-19.

Of note for this clone: Other nucleotide sequences from this sample produce the same CDR3. The genes are TRBV11-3 and TRBJ2-1; 10 positions match TRBD2. V gave up 3 bases and J gave up 10 bases; unmatched junction bases: 6. The CDR3 covers 14 residues. Germline V gene lookup returns CDR1 SGHNT and CDR2 YENEEA. The CDR3 spells CASSLGLAGDEQFF. Written as DNA, the CDR3 is TGTGCCAGCAGCTTGGGCCTAGCGGGAGACGAGCAGTTCTTC.

The chain joins TRBV5-4 to TRBJ2-5, with 8 bases aligning to TRBD2. CDR3 size: 17 residues. The germline CDR1 and CDR2 sequences are SGHNT and YYREEE (reference sequence). The junction had 7 bases not matched to a gene; V was cut back by 0 bases and J by 0 bases. CDR3 nucleotides: TGTGCCAGCAGCTTGGCTTGGGGAGCGGGGGACCAAGAGACCCAGTACTTC. The encoded protein is CASSLAWGAGDQETQYF.

The genes are TRBV27 and TRBJ2-7; 11 nucleotides line up with TRBD1. CDR1 and CDR2 from the germline V gene are MNHEY and SMNVEV (reference sequence). Germline trimming cut 4 bases from V and 5 bases from J; bases unmatched to any gene: 7. CDR3 size: 15 residues. The CDR3 bases are TGTGCCAGCAGTTCCCGGACAGGGGGCTTCCACGAGCAGTACTTC. This encodes CASSSRTGGFHEQYF.

This clone was counted a few times. The gene calls are TRBV21-1 and TRBJ1-1. TRBV21-1 counts as a pseudogene. The CDR3 loop spans 14 amino acids. The CDR3 spells CASSNWEDTVGRIF. The CDR3 DNA reads TGTGCCAGCAGCAACTGGGAGGACACGGTCGGGAGAATCTTT.

This clone was counted only a few times. The chain combines TRBV9 with TRBJ2-1, with 9 bases aligning to TRBD2. J was trimmed by 5 bases and V by 0 bases; bases with no gene match: 3. The germline CDR1 and CDR2 sequences are SGDLS and YYNGEE. The CDR3 consists of 15 residues. CDR3: CASSVGSGSHNEQFF. The CDR3 DNA follows: TGTGCCAGCAGCGTAGGTAGCGGGAGCCACAATGAGCAGTTCTTC.

The V call is TRBV7-9, the J call TRBJ2-7; D is unclear. The CDR3 is made up of 12 amino acids. CDR1 and CDR2 (germline): SEHNR, FQNEAQ (reference sequence). V gave up 2 bases and J gave up 3 bases, with 5 bases separating them. The CDR3 loop is CASSLSSYEQYF. The CDR3 nucleotides are TGTGCCAGCAGCTTATCCAGCTACGAGCAGTACTTC.

This clone was counted a few times. This rearrangement joins TRBV7-8 to TRBJ2-3; 8 bases fit TRBD1. The CDR3 is made up of 17 amino acids. V gave up 6 bases and J gave up 4 bases; unmatched junction bases: 15. The germline CDR1 and CDR2 sequences are SGHVS and FQNEAQ. CDR3 bases: TGTGCCAGCAGTTCCCAACGTCCCAGGGGGCGATCAGATACGCAGTATTTT. Its protein is CASSSQRPRGRSDTQYF.

The chain carries TRBV6-1 and TRBJ1-2; D possibly corresponds to TRBD1 (6 bases). Germline-derived CDR1 and CDR2 are MNHNS and SASEGT. V was clipped by 2 bases and J by 4 bases, with 14 bases between them. This CDR3 has 15 residues. The CDR3 reads CASSETVTGRYGYTF. CDR3 nucleotides: TGTGCCAGCAGTGAAACCGTCACAGGGCGCTATGGCTACACCTTC.

The J gene is TRBJ1-1, the V gene TRBV9; 7 bases agree with TRBD1. In germline, CDR1 is SGDLS, CDR2 YYNGEE. The CDR3 consists of 15 residues. Germline trimming cut 3 bases from V and 1 base from J; bases unmatched to any gene: 6. The DNA for the CDR3 is TGTGCCAGCAGCGGTACCCGACAGGGGAACACTGAAGCTTTCTTT. It codes for CASSGTRQGNTEAFF.

This chain joins TRBV5-1 and TRBJ1-3, with D perhaps TRBD1 (6 bases). This CDR3 has 14 amino acids. Trimming cost V 0 bases and J 7 bases, with 11 bases left between them. CDR1 SGHRS and CDR2 YFSETQ come from the germline V gene. The CDR3: CASSLEQGANTIYF. CDR3 nucleotide sequence: TGCGCCAGCAGCTTGGAACAGGGTGCGAACACCATATATTTT.

This chain links TRBV3-1 (or the pseudogene TRBV3-2) with TRBJ2-1; D perhaps matches TRBD2 (5 bases). The CDR3 is made up of 15 amino acids. Germline V gene data show CDR1 as LGHDT and CDR2 as YNNKEL (reference sequence). V was cut by 2 bases and J by 7 bases, with 15 bases left in between. CDR3 protein: CASSQSGDIANEQFF. Written as DNA, the CDR3 is TGTGCCAGCAGCCAAAGCGGCGACATAGCGAATGAGCAGTTCTTC.

This rearrangement joins TRBV15 to TRBJ1-2, with TRBD1 as a possible D gene (6 bases). CDR1 is LNHNV and CDR2 is YYDKDF in the germline V gene (reference sequence). Trimming took off 0 bases at V and 2 bases at J, with 19 bases between the two ends. The CDR3 spans 18 residues. The chain's CDR3 is CATSRDLTGNSFNYGYTF. The CDR3 nucleotides are TGTGCCACCAGCAGAGATCTAACAGGGAACTCGTTCAACTATGGCTACACCTTC.

V usage is TRBV28 and J usage is TRBJ1-2; D may be TRBD1 (6 bases). Trimming shortened V by 6 bases and J by 5 bases, and 19 bases separated the two germline ends. This CDR3 contains 15 residues. Germline CDR1 and CDR2: MDHEN and SYDVKM. The CDR3 coding sequence is TGTGCCAGCAGCCCCGGTTGGGGGGGCGAGTATGGCTACACCTTC. It yields the protein CASSPGWGGEYGYTF.

CDR3 DNA sequence: TGTGCCAGCAGCCAACTAGCGGGAAGGGCCTTCGGGGAGCTGTTTTTT. Translated: CASSQLAGRAFGELFF. The chain is built from TRBV4-2 and TRBJ2-2, with TRBD2 identical over 9 bases. V dropped 2 bases and J dropped 7; count of bases not matched to a gene: 8. This CDR3 comprises 16 residues. In germline, CDR1 is LGHNA, CDR2 YNFKEQ.

This clone has just a few counts. The rearrangement joins TRBV4-2 to TRBJ2-3, with D uncertain. The CDR3 extends over 14 amino acids. The germline V gene encodes CDR1 LGHNA and CDR2 YNFKEQ. V gave up 4 bases and J gave up 1 base, with 9 bases separating them. The chain's CDR3 is CASSPPVRTDTQYF. The CDR3 DNA reads as TGTGCCAGCAGCCCACCAGTACGCACAGATACGCAGTATTTT.

The V call is TRBV5-4, the J call TRBJ2-7, with 7 bases that match TRBD2. This CDR3 contains 15 residues. CDR1 is SGHNT, CDR2 YYREEE, per germline (reference sequence). V lost 2 bases and J lost 5; bases outside the gene matches: 10. The CDR3 nucleotides read TGTGCCAGCAGCTTTGTCGGGACTACCTCGGACGAGCAGTACTTC. This sequence encodes CASSFVGTTSDEQYF. Complete variable domain (other parts from reference TRBV5-4 and TRBJ2-7): ETGVTQSPTHLIKTRGQQVTLRCSSQSGHNTVSWYQQALGQGPQFIFQYYREEENGRGNFPPRFSGLQFPNYSSELNVNALELDDSALYLCASSFVGTTSDEQYFGPGTRLTVT.

This chain uses TRBV4-3 with TRBJ1-6; 10 nucleotides agree with TRBD1. V dropped 3 bases and J dropped 13; count of bases not matched to a gene: 12. CDR3 length: 16 residues. CDR1 and CDR2 from the germline V gene are LGHNA and YSLEER. CDR3 bases: TGCGCCAGCAGCCATGCGGGACAGGGGCGCATGGCCCCCCTCCACTTT. This gives the protein CASSHAGQGRMAPLHF.

This chain connects TRBV7-3 to TRBJ1-1; the D is unclear. With 5 bases removed from V and 1 base from J, the gap between germline ends came to 8 bases. The CDR3 contains 13 residues. Germline CDR1 reads SGHTA; CDR2 reads FQGTGA. The CDR3 DNA reads as TGTGCCAGCAGCCAAAACACGAACACTGAAGCTTTCTTT. The encoded protein is CASSQNTNTEAFF.

The V call is TRBV10-3, the J call TRBJ2-5, with 8 bases fitting TRBD1. Germline values: CDR1 ENHRY, CDR2 SYGVKD. With V trimmed by 2 bases and J by 5 bases, 13 bases remained unmatched. CDR3 length: 17 residues. The CDR3 region is CAISEEGPGQVQETQYF. As DNA, the CDR3 is TGTGCCATCAGTGAGGAAGGTCCGGGACAGGTTCAGGAGACCCAGTACTTC.

J is TRBJ1-1 and V is TRBV3-1 (or the pseudogene TRBV3-2); possibly TRBD1 for D (5 bases). From germline, CDR1 is LGHDT and CDR2 YNNKEL (reference sequence). V was clipped by 3 bases and J by 4 bases, with 18 bases between them. The CDR3 extends over 16 amino acids. DNA for the CDR3: TGTGCCAGCAGCCAGGGTCGGTCTCTAGGGGTCACTGAAGCTTTCTTT. This translates into CASSQGRSLGVTEAFF.

This chain connects TRBV5-1 to TRBJ1-2; perhaps TRBD1 as D (6 bases). The CDR3 sequence is 15 residues long. V gave up 4 bases and J gave up 2 bases, with 15 bases separating them. Germline loops: CDR1 SGHRS, CDR2 YFSETQ. The CDR3 sequence: CASSLYSQGNYGYTF. The CDR3 coding sequence is TGCGCCAGCAGCCTTTACTCACAGGGCAACTATGGCTACACCTTC.

The table lists this clone with a count of one. The chain combines TRBV3-1 (or the pseudogene TRBV3-2) with TRBJ2-7; TRBD1 matches at 7 bases. The CDR3 has 15 residues. CDR1 is LGHDT, CDR2 YNNKEL, per germline (reference sequence). V shed 0 bases and J 9 bases; nucleotides not matched to a gene: 11. CDR3 protein: CASSQEKRGGRGQYF. For the CDR3, the DNA is TGTGCCAGCAGCCAAGAAAAGAGAGGGGGCAGGGGGCAGTACTTC.

V is TRBV29-1 and J is TRBJ1-2; D gene ambiguous. V shed 7 bases and J shed 0 bases, with 12 bases lying between them. This CDR3 has 13 amino acids. Per germline, CDR1 SQVTM and CDR2 ANQGSEA. CDR3 nucleotide sequence: TGCAGCGCAAGAGAACTAGCTAACTATGGCTACACCTTC. This translates into CSARELANYGYTF.

The sample holds one count of this clone. The rearrangement links TRBV13 to TRBJ1-1, with D possibly TRBD1 on 5 matching bases. The V and J ends lost 3 bases and 5 bases respectively, with 19 bases between them. CDR1 is PRHDT and CDR2 is FYEKMQ in the germline V gene (reference sequence). The CDR3 has 16 residues. CDR3 residues: CASSFAPSRVQTEAFF. In DNA form, the CDR3 reads TGTGCCAGCAGCTTCGCCCCGAGCAGGGTGCAGACTGAAGCTTTCTTT. The variable domain in full, completed from reference TRBV13 and TRBJ1-1, reads AAGVIQSPRHLIKEKRETATLKCYPIPRHDTVYWYQQGPGQDPQFLISFYEKMQSDKGSIPDRFSAQQFSDYHSELNMSSLELGDSALYFCASSFAPSRVQTEAFFGQGTRLTVV.

This rearrangement joins TRBV5-1 to TRBJ1-2, with D unresolved. This CDR3 is built from 14 residues. V dropped 1 base and J dropped 2 bases, with 9 bases sitting between them. CDR1 is SGHRS, CDR2 YFSETQ, per germline. CDR3 in amino acids: CASSLPPGNYGYTF. The CDR3, as DNA: TGCGCCAGCAGCTTGCCTCCGGGAAACTATGGCTACACCTTC.